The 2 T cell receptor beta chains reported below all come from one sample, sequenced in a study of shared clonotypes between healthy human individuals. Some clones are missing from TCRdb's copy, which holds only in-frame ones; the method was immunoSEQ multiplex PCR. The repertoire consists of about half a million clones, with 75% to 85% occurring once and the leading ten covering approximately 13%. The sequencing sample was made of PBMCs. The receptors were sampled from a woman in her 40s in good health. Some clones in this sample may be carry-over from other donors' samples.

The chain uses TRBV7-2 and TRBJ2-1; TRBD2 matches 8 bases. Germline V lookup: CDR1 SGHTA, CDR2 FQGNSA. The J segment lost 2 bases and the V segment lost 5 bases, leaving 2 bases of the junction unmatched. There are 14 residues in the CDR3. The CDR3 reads CASSPAGAYNEQFF. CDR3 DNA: TGTGCCAGCAGCCCAGCGGGAGCCTACAATGAGCAGTTCTTC.

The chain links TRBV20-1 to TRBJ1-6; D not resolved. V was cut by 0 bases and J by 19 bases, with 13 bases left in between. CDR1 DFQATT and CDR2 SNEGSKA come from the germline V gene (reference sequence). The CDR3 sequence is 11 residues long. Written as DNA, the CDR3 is TGCAGTGCTAGAGATTTCGGGCCGACTCACTTT. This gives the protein CSARDFGPTHF.